This T cell receptor (beta chain) was sequenced in a study of neurological immune-mediated disorders. Study-level findings and limits: The most TCR clonal expansion was seen in HTLV-1-associated myelopathy, whereas the least was seen in multiple sclerosis, below the level in healthy controls.

Germline lookup yields CDR1 DFQATT and CDR2 SNEGSKA (reference sequence). This CDR3 is built from 14 residues. Trimming at V came to 4 bases and at J to 6 bases, leaving 4 bases not matched to a gene. TCRdb passed the 5' RACE reads through MiXCR, listing each CDR3 protein once. This table has about 40,000 distinct CDR3 sequences, roughly 14% appearing once. Preparation of the unsorted libraries drew on 2 million PBMCs stored at -80 C. This clonotype showed up many times. Its antigen is not known. The rearrangement joins TRBV20-1 to TRBJ1-6; 9 nucleotides agree with TRBD1. The sequence was obtained from a woman aged 45-60 years with HTLV-1-associated myelopathy (HAM/TSP). Sequencing was carried out using PBMCs. CDR3 loop: CSAKSDRGNSPLHF. The CDR3 DNA reads TGCAGTGCTAAGTCGGACAGGGGTAATTCACCCCTCCACTTT.